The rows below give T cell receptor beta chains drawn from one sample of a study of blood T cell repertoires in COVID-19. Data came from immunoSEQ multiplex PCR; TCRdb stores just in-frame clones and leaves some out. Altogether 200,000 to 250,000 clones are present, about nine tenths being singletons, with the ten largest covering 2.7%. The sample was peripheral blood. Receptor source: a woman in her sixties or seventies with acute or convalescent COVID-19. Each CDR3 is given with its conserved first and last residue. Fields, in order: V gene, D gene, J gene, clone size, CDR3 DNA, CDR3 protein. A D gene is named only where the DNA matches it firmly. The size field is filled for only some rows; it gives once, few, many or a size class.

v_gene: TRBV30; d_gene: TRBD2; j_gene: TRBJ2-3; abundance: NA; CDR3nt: TGTGCCTGGAGGACTAGCGGGAGAGATACGCAGTATTTT; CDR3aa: CAWRTSGRDTQYF
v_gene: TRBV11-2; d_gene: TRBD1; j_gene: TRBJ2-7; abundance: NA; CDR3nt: TGTGCCAGCAGCTTAGGGACAGGGAACTACGAGCAGTACTTC; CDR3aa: CASSLGTGNYEQYF
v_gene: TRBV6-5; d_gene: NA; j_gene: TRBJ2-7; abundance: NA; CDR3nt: TGTGCCAGCAGTTACAGGGTCAGGGACTACGAGCAGTACTTC; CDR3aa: CASSYRVRDYEQYF
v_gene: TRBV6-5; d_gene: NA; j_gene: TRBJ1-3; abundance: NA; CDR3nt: TGTGCCAGCAGGCTCGACAGAAACTCTGGAAACACCATATATTTT; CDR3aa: CASRLDRNSGNTIYF
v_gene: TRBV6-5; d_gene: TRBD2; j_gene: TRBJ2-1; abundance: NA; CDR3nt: TGTGCCAGCGAGGAGGACGGGGGGGGCCGGAATGAGCAGTTCTTC; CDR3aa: CASEEDGGGRNEQFF
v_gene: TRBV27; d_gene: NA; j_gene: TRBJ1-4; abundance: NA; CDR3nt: TGTGCCAGCAGTCCACACGGGGGTGAAAAACTGTTTTTT; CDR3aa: CASSPHGGEKLFF
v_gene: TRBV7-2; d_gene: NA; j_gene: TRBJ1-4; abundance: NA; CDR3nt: TGTGCCAGCAGCTTAAAACAGGGTAATGAAAAACTGTTTTTT; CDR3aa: CASSLKQGNEKLFF
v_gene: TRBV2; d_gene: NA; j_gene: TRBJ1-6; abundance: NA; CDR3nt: TGTGCCAGCAAGTACGGGACATTGAATAATTCACCCCTCCACTTT; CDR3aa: CASKYGTLNNSPLHF
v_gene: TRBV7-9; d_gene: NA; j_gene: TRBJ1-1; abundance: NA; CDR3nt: TGTGCCAGCAGGTCCGACAGTGAAGCTTTCTTT; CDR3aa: CASRSDSEAFF
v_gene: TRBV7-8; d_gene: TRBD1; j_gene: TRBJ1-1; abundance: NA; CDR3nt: TGTGCCAGCAGCCGGGACAGGGGTGAAGCTTTCTTT; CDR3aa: CASSRDRGEAFF
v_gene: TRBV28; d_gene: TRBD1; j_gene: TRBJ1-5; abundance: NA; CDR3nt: TGTGCCAGCAGTTTGACCACAGGGGGAGATAGCAATCAGCCCCAGCATTTT; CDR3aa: CASSLTTGGDSNQPQHF
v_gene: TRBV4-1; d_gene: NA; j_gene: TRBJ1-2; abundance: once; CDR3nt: TGCGCCAGCAGCCAAGGGGGCGGGGGGCGCGGTGGCTACACCTTC; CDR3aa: CASSQGGGGRGGYTF
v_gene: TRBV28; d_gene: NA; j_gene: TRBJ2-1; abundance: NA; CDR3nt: TGTGCCGCGTGGGCAGGGATTGGTTCCTACAATGAGCAGTTCTTC; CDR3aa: CAAWAGIGSYNEQFF
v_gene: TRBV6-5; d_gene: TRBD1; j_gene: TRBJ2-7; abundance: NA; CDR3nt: TGTGCCAGCAGTTCTGCGGGACAGGGGGAGTACGAGCAGTACTTC; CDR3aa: CASSSAGQGEYEQYF
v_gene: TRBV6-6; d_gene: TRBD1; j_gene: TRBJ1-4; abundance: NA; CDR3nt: TGTGCCAGCAGTTCCCCGACAGGGAGTGAAAAACTGTTTTTT; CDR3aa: CASSSPTGSEKLFF
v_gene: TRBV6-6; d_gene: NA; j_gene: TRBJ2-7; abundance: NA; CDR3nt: TGTGCCAGCAGTTACCGACAGCCCTACTACGAGCAGTACTTC; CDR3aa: CASSYRQPYYEQYF
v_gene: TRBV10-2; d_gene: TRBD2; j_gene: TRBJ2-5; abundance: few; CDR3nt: TGCGCCAGCAGTTCGACACTTGGACTAGCACAAAGGGGAAAAGAGACCCAGTACTTC; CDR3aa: CASSSTLGLAQRGKETQYF
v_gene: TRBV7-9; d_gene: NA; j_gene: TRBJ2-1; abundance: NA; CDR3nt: TGTGCCAGCACCCCAGGGGGGAGCTCCTACAATGAGCAGTTCTTC; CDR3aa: CASTPGGSSYNEQFF
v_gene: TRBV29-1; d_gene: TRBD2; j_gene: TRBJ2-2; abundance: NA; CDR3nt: TGCAGCGTTGCCTCCCCCCCGGGGGGGCGTAGCACCGGGGAGCTGTTTTTT; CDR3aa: CSVASPPGGRSTGELFF
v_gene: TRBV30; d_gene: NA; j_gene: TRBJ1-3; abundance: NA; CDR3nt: TGTGCCTGGAGTGGAGGATCGGGAAACACCATATATTTT; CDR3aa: CAWSGGSGNTIYF
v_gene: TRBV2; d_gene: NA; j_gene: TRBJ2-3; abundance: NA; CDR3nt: TGTGCCAGCAGTGAAGCCCCCGAAGCGGGTACGCAGTATTTT; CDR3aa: CASSEAPEAGTQYF
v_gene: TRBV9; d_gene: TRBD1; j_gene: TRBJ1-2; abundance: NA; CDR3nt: TGTGCCAGCAGCGTAGTGGCAGGGGGCAACTATGGCTACACCTTC; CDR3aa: CASSVVAGGNYGYTF
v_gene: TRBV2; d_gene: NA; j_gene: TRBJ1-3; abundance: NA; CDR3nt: TGTGCCAGCAGGCGACTCAGCTCTGGAAACACCATATATTTT; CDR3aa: CASRRLSSGNTIYF
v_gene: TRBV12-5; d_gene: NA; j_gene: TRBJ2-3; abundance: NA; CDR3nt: TGTGCTAGTGGGAGGGGGAATGACCGGGCAGATACGCAGTATTTT; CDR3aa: CASGRGNDRADTQYF
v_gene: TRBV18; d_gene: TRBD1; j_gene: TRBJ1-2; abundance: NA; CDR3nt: TGTGCCAGCTCGCTGACAGGGATCGATGGCTACACCTTC; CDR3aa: CASSLTGIDGYTF